Presented here are 6 T cell receptor beta chains from one specimen sequenced in a study of CD8 T cells in ankylosing spondylitis. TCRdb reanalysed the 5' RACE reads using MiXCR and keeps one entry per CDR3 protein. Of 350,000 or so distinct CDR3 sequences in the sample, approximately 10% were seen once. Source material: blood, either unsorted or a sorted T cell fraction (not recorded which). The source is a female donor with ankylosing spondylitis or in good health (not recorded which).

This clonotype was seen once. The chain has TRBV5-1 and TRBJ2-2; D gene unclear. Between the trimmed V and J ends, which lost 4 bases and 7 bases, there was a span of 14 bases. CDR1 is SGHRS, CDR2 YFSETQ, per germline. The CDR3 loop spans 14 amino acids. CDR3 amino acids: CASSPTSGLGELFF. The CDR3, as DNA: TGCGCCAGCAGCCCGACTTCAGGTCTCGGGGAGCTGTTTTTT.

This clonotype was counted a few times. This chain connects TRBV5-1 to TRBJ2-3; 8 nucleotides align to TRBD1. Germline loops: CDR1 SGHRS, CDR2 YFSETQ. CDR3 length: 16 amino acids. The J segment lost 5 bases and the V segment lost 4 bases, leaving 12 bases of the junction unmatched. In nucleotides, the CDR3 is TGCGCCAGCAGCCCTGGGGCAGGGGGCGCGAAAGATACGCAGTATTTT. It specifies CASSPGAGGAKDTQYF.

The J gene is TRBJ2-3, the V gene TRBV3-1, with a weak D call TRBD2 (5 bases). The germline V gene has CDR1 LGHDT and CDR2 YNNKEL (reference sequence). V was trimmed by 1 base and J by 1 base, leaving 12 bases between them. The CDR3 consists of 16 residues. CDR3 sequence reads: CASSQGIGERTDTQYF. CDR3 nucleotide sequence: TGTGCCAGCAGCCAAGGTATCGGGGAACGCACAGATACGCAGTATTTT.

The table lists this clonotype with a few counts. The V call is TRBV5-4, the J call TRBJ1-3, with D unclear. The CDR3 loop spans 15 amino acids. Germline V lookup: CDR1 SGHNT, CDR2 YYREEE (reference sequence). V dropped 3 bases and J dropped 0 bases, with 10 bases sitting between them. This CDR3 reads CASSSDALSGNTIYF. CDR3 nucleotide sequence: TGTGCCAGCAGCTCGGACGCACTCTCTGGAAACACCATATATTTT.

V gene TRBV19 combines with J gene TRBJ1-1; TRBD1 matches at 7 bases. Trimming removed 3 bases from V and 3 bases from J; junction bases left unmatched: 10. The CDR3 spans 16 residues. The germline CDR1 and CDR2 sequences are LNHDA and SQIVND (reference sequence). CDR3 protein: CASSIRGGGKDTEAFF. The CDR3 region has the DNA TGTGCCAGTAGTATTCGAGGAGGGGGCAAGGACACTGAAGCTTTCTTT.

This clonotype occurred a few times. The V gene is TRBV7-9, the J gene TRBJ2-7, with 7 bases matching TRBD1. Germline V gives CDR1 SEHNR, CDR2 FQNEAQ (reference sequence). CDR3 length equals 15 residues. With V trimmed by 6 bases and J by 3 bases, 11 bases remained unmatched. The CDR3 DNA is TGTGCCAGCAGTTCGCCTACAGGGGAGAGCTACGAGCAGTACTTC. Its protein product is CASSSPTGESYEQYF.